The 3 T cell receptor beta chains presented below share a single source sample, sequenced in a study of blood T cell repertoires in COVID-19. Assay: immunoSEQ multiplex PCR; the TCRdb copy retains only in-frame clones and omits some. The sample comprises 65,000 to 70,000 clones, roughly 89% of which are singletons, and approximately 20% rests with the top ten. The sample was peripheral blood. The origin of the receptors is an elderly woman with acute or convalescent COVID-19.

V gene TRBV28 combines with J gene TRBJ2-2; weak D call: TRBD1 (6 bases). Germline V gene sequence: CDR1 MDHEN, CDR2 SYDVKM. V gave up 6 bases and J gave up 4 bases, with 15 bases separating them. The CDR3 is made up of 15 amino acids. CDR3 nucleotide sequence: TGTGCCAGCAGACAGGGAAGCCTAGTCACCGGGGAGCTGTTTTTT. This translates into CASRQGSLVTGELFF.

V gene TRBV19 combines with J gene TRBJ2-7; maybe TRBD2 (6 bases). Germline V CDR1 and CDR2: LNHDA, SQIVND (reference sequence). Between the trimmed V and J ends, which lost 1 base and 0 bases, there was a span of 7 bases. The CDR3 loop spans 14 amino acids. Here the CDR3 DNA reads TGTGCCAGTAGTATAGGCGGGGCCTCCTACGAGCAGTACTTC. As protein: CASSIGGASYEQYF.

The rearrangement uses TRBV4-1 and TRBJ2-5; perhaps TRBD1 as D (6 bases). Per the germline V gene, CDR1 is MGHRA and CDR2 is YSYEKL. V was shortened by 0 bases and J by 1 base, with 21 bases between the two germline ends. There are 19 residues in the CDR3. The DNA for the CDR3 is TGCGCCAGCAGCCAAGAGTCCCAGGGGTCCCAACTAAGCCAAGAGACCCAGTACTTC. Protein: CASSQESQGSQLSQETQYF.